The clone carrying this T cell receptor (beta chain) was seen only once. The data were obtained in a study of T cell changes during pregnancy in multiple sclerosis. Assay: immunoSEQ multiplex PCR; the TCRdb copy retains only in-frame clones and omits some. The sample carries 100,000 or so clones, 91% recorded once. Between the trimmed V and J ends, which lost 1 base and 7 bases, there was a span of 17 bases. Germline loops: CDR1 SGHTA, CDR2 FQGNSA. The CDR3 totals 16 residues. Sequenced material: peripheral blood, taken in the second trimester of pregnancy. This TCR derives from a female donor with multiple sclerosis, enrolled in a pregnancy study. The chain combines TRBV7-2 with TRBJ2-1, with D tentatively TRBD2 (5 bases). CDR3 region: CASSLGLARFGNEQFF. The DNA of the CDR3 is TGTGCCAGCAGCTTAGGCCTAGCCCGCTTCGGGAATGAGCAGTTCTTC.